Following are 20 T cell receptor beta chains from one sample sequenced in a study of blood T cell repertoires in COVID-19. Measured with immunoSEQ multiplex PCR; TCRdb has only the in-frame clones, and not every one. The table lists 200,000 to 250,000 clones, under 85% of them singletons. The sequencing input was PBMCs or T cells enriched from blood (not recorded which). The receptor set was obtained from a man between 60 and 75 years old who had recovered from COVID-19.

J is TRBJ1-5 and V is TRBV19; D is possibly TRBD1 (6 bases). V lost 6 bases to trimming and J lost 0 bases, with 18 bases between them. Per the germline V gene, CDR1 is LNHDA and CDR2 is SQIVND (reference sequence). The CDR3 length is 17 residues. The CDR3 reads CASSTLRDTYSNQPQHF. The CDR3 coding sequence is TGTGCCAGTAGCACTCTCCGGGACACTTATAGCAATCAGCCCCAGCATTTT.

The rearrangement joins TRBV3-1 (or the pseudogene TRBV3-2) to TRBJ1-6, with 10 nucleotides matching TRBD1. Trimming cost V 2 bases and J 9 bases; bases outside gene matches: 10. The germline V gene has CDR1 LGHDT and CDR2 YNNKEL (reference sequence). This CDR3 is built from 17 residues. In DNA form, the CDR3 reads TGTGCCAGCAGCCAACTGGGGACAGGGGTTATCGGTTCACCCCTCCACTTT. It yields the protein CASSQLGTGVIGSPLHF.

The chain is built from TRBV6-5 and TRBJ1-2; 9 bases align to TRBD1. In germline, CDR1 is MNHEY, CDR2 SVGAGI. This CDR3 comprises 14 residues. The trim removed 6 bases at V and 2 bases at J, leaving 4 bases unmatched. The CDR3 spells CASRGGQGNYGYTF. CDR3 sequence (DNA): TGTGCCAGCAGAGGCGGACAGGGGAACTATGGCTACACCTTC.

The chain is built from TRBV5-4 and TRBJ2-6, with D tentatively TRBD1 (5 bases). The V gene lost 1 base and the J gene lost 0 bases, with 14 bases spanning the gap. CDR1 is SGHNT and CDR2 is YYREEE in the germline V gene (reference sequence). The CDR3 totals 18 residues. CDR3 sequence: CASSLQGVKRSGANVLTF. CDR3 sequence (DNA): TGTGCCAGCAGCTTGCAAGGGGTCAAACGCTCTGGGGCCAACGTCCTGACTTTC.

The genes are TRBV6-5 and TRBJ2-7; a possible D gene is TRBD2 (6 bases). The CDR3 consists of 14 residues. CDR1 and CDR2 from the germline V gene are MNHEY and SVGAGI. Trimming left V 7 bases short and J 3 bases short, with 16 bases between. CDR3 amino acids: CASTMDGGNYEQYF. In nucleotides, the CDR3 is TGTGCCAGCACCATGGACGGGGGAAACTACGAGCAGTACTTC.

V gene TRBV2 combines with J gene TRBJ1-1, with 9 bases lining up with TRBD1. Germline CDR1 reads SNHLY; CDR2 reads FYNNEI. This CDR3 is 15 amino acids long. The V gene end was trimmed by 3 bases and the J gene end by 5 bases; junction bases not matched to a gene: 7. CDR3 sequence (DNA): TGTGCCAGCAGTGAGTCCCACAGGGGGCAAACTGAAGCTTTCTTT. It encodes CASSESHRGQTEAFF.

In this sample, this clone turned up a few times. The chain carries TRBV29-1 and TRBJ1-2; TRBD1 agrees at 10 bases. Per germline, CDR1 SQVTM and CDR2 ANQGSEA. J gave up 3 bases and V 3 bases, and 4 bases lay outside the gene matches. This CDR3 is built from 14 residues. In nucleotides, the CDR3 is TGCAGCGTTGATCGGACAGGGGGGGACTATGGCTACACCTTC. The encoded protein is CSVDRTGGDYGYTF.

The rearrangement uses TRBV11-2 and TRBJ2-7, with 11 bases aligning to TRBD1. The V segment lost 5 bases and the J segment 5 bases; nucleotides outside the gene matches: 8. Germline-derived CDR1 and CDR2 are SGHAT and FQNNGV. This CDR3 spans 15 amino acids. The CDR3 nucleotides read TGTGCCAGCAGCCGACGGGGACAGGGGGGCCACGAGCAGTACTTC. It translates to CASSRRGQGGHEQYF.

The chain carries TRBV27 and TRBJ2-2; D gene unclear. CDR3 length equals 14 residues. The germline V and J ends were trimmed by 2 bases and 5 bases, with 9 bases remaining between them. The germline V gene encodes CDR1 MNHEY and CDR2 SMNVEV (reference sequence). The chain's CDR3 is CASSLNGATGELFF. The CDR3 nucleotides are TGTGCCAGCAGTTTAAACGGAGCAACCGGGGAGCTGTTTTTT.

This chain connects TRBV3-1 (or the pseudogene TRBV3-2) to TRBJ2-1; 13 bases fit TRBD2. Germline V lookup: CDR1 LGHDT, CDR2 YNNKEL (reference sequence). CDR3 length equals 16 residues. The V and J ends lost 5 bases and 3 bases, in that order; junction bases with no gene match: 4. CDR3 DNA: TGTGCCAGCAGCAAAAGGACTAGCGGGGGCTACAATGAGCAGTTCTTC. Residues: CASSKRTSGGYNEQFF.

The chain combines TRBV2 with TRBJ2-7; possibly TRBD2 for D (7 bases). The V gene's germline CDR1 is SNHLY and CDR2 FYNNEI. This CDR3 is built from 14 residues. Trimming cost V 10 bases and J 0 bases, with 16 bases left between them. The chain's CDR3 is CATRGDILSYEQYF. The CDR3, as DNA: TGTGCCACCCGGGGGGACATACTCTCCTACGAGCAGTACTTC.

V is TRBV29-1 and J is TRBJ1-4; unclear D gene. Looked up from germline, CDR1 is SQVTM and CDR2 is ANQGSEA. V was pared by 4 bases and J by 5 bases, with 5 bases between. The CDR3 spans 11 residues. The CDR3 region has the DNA TGCAGCGTTGTACAGAATGAAAAACTGTTTTTT. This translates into CSVVQNEKLFF.

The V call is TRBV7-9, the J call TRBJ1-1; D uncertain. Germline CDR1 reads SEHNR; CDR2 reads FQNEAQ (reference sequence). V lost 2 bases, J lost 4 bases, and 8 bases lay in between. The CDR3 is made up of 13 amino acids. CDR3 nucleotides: TGTGCCAGCAGCTTAATTTCGTTCACTGAAGCTTTCTTT. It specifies CASSLISFTEAFF.

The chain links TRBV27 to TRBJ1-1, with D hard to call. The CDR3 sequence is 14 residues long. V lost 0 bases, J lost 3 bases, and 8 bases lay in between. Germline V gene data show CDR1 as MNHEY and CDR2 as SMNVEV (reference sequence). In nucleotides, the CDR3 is TGTGCCAGCAGTTTATCCCGGAGGGACACTGAAGCTTTCTTT. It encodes CASSLSRRDTEAFF.

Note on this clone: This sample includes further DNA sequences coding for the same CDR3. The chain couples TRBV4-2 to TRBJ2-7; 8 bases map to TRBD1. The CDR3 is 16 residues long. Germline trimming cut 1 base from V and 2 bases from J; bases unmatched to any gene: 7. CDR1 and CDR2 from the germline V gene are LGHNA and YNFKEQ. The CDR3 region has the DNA TGTGCCAGCAGCCAAGTGGTCGGGACAGGAACCTACGAGCAGTACTTC. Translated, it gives CASSQVVGTGTYEQYF.

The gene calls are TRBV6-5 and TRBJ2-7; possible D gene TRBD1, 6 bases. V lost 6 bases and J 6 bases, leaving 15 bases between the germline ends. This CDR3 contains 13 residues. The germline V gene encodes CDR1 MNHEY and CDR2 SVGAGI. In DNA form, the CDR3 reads TGTGCCAGCAGACCCCGGGACAATCGCGAGCAGTACTTC. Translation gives CASRPRDNREQYF.

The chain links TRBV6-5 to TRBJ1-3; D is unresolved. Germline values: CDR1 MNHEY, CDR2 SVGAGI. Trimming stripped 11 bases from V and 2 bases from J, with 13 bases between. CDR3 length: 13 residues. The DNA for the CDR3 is TGTGCCGCCCATGAGGGAGCTGGAAACACCATATATTTT. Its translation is CAAHEGAGNTIYF.

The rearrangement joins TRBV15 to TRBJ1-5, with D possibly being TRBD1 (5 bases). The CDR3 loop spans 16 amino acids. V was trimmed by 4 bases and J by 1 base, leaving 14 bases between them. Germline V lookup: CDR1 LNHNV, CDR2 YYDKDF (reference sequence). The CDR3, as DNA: TGTGCCACCAGCACCCCGGGGAGGGGAAGCAATCAGCCCCAGCATTTT. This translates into CATSTPGRGSNQPQHF.

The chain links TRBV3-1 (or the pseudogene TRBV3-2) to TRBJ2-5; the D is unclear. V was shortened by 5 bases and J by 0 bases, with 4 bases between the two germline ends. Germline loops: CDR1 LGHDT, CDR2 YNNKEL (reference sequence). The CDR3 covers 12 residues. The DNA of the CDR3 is TGTGCCAGCAGCTCGTACCAAGAGACCCAGTACTTC. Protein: CASSSYQETQYF.

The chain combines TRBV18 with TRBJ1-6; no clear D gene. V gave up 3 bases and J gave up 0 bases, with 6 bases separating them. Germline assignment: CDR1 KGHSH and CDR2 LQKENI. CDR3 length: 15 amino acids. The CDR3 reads CASSPYSSYNSPLHF. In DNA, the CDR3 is TGTGCCAGCTCACCTTATAGCTCCTATAATTCACCCCTCCACTTT.